The 6 T cell receptor beta chains below were found in one sample sequenced in a study of blood T cell repertoires in COVID-19. The protocol was immunoSEQ multiplex PCR, while the TCRdb copy is restricted to in-frame clones and leaves out a portion. Among roughly 500,000 clones listed, roughly 89% were seen once. Sequenced material: peripheral blood. Receptors were obtained from a man in his late teens or twenties with COVID-19, enrolled during active disease.

This clone was recorded once. The genes are TRBV7-6 and TRBJ1-1; 9 nucleotides match TRBD1. The length of the CDR3 is 13 residues. V was pared by 8 bases and J by 5 bases, with 6 bases of the junction left unmatched. CDR1 and CDR2 (germline): SGHVS, FNYEAQ. In DNA, the CDR3 is TGTGCCAGCGGGACAGGGATGTCGACTGAAGCTTTCTTT. Amino acids: CASGTGMSTEAFF.

The chain links TRBV5-1 to TRBJ1-6, with 7 bases aligning to TRBD1. Trimming at V came to 1 base and at J to 7 bases, leaving 8 bases not matched to a gene. From germline, CDR1 is SGHRS and CDR2 YFSETQ. The CDR3 consists of 16 residues. CDR3 in amino acids: CASSLTTGTVNSPLHF. The CDR3, as DNA: TGCGCCAGCAGCTTGACCACAGGGACAGTCAATTCACCCCTCCACTTT. Drawing the rest from reference TRBV5-1 and TRBJ1-6, the complete variable domain is KAGVTQTPRYLIKTRGQQVTLSCSPISGHRSVSWYQQTPGQGLQFLFEYFSETQRNKGNFPGRFSGRQFSNSRSEMNVSTLELGDSALYLCASSLTTGTVNSPLHFGNGTRLTVT.

A word on this clone: Other DNA sequences in this specimen translate into the identical CDR3. The V call is TRBV5-1, the J call TRBJ2-7; D is perhaps TRBD1 (5 bases). In germline, CDR1 is SGHRS, CDR2 YFSETQ. This CDR3 has 14 amino acids. The V end was cut by 0 bases, the J end by 0 bases, with 7 bases between. The DNA of the CDR3 is TGCGCCAGCAGCTTGGGACAGAGCTCCTACGAGCAGTACTTC. Translated: CASSLGQSSYEQYF. The entire variable domain, with the rest obtained from reference TRBV5-1 and TRBJ2-7, is as follows: KAGVTQTPRYLIKTRGQQVTLSCSPISGHRSVSWYQQTPGQGLQFLFEYFSETQRNKGNFPGRFSGRQFSNSRSEMNVSTLELGDSALYLCASSLGQSSYEQYFGPGTRLTVT.

The chain combines TRBV6-5 with TRBJ1-3; no definite D call. The germline V gene has CDR1 MNHEY and CDR2 SVGAGI. CDR3 length equals 14 residues. The V gene lost 4 bases and the J gene lost 0 bases, with 7 bases spanning the gap. CDR3 nucleotide sequence: TGTGCCAGCAGTTCGGGGAGCTCTGGAAACACCATATATTTT. Protein: CASSSGSSGNTIYF.

V gene TRBV5-1 combines with J gene TRBJ2-5; TRBD1 matches at 7 bases. The CDR3 covers 14 residues. CDR1 SGHRS and CDR2 YFSETQ come from the germline V gene. With 7 bases clipped from V and 2 bases from J, the junction kept 8 bases outside the gene matches. The CDR3 is CASARDSYQETQYF. In DNA, the CDR3 is TGCGCCAGCGCCCGGGACAGTTATCAAGAGACCCAGTACTTC.

This clone was counted only a few times. V usage is TRBV19 and J usage is TRBJ1-5; D is uncertain. The ends were cut back, 4 bases at V and 1 base at J, with 11 bases in the middle. CDR3 size: 15 residues. Germline V gives CDR1 LNHDA, CDR2 SQIVND (reference sequence). CDR3 DNA sequence: TGTGCCAGTAGTACCCGAGGGATGAGCAATCAGCCCCAGCATTTT. Translated, it gives CASSTRGMSNQPQHF.